The 5 T cell receptor beta chains below come from one sample, sequenced in a study of blood T cell repertoires in COVID-19. Produced via immunoSEQ multiplex PCR; TCRdb's table is partial and in-frame only. Found here are 400,000 to 550,000 clones, roughly 85% of them singletons; the top ten hold approximately 2%. The specimen was PBMCs or T cells enriched from blood (not recorded which). All receptors come from a woman under 30 with acute COVID-19.

CDR3 sequence reads: CASRIGGDQYF. The CDR3 DNA reads as TGTGCCAGCAGAATAGGGGGTGATCAGTACTTC. V usage is TRBV7-9 and J usage is TRBJ2-7, with D maybe TRBD1 (6 bases). Germline V CDR1 and CDR2: SEHNR, FQNEAQ (reference sequence). The CDR3 runs 11 residues. With 6 bases removed from V and 10 bases from J, the gap between germline ends came to 13 bases.

For this clone: Distinct nucleotide sequences in the sample also encode this CDR3. The chain is built from TRBV12-3 or TRBV12-4 and TRBJ2-1; no clear D gene. V was pared by 3 bases and J by 4 bases, with 7 bases between. This CDR3 spans 13 amino acids. CDR3 DNA: TGTGCCAGCAGTTTTGACTCGTACAATGAGCAGTTCTTC. Translated, it gives CASSFDSYNEQFF.

This chain connects TRBV6-5 to TRBJ1-4; TRBD1 matches 7 bases. Germline assignment: CDR1 MNHEY and CDR2 SVGAGI. V was clipped by 2 bases and J by 8 bases; unmatched bases: 5. The CDR3 contains 14 residues. CDR3 nucleotide sequence: TGTGCCAGCAGTTACGGAGGGGGCGGCGAAAAACTGTTTTTT. Its translation is CASSYGGGGEKLFF.

This rearrangement joins TRBV14 to TRBJ1-1; tentatively, D is TRBD1 (6 bases). The V and J ends lost 6 bases and 2 bases respectively, with 7 bases between them. This CDR3 spans 12 amino acids. In germline, CDR1 is SGHDN, CDR2 FVKESK. CDR3 in amino acids: CASRGANTEAFF. Written as DNA, the CDR3 is TGTGCCAGCAGGGGGGCTAACACTGAAGCTTTCTTT.

The genes are TRBV18 and TRBJ1-2; D is unclear. CDR1 and CDR2 (germline): KGHSH, LQKENI. The ends were cut back, 1 base at V and 4 bases at J, with 16 bases in the middle. The CDR3 totals 16 residues. The CDR3 loop is CASSPLEGDTVYGYTF. CDR3 bases: TGTGCCAGCTCACCACTGGAGGGAGATACAGTCTATGGCTACACCTTC.